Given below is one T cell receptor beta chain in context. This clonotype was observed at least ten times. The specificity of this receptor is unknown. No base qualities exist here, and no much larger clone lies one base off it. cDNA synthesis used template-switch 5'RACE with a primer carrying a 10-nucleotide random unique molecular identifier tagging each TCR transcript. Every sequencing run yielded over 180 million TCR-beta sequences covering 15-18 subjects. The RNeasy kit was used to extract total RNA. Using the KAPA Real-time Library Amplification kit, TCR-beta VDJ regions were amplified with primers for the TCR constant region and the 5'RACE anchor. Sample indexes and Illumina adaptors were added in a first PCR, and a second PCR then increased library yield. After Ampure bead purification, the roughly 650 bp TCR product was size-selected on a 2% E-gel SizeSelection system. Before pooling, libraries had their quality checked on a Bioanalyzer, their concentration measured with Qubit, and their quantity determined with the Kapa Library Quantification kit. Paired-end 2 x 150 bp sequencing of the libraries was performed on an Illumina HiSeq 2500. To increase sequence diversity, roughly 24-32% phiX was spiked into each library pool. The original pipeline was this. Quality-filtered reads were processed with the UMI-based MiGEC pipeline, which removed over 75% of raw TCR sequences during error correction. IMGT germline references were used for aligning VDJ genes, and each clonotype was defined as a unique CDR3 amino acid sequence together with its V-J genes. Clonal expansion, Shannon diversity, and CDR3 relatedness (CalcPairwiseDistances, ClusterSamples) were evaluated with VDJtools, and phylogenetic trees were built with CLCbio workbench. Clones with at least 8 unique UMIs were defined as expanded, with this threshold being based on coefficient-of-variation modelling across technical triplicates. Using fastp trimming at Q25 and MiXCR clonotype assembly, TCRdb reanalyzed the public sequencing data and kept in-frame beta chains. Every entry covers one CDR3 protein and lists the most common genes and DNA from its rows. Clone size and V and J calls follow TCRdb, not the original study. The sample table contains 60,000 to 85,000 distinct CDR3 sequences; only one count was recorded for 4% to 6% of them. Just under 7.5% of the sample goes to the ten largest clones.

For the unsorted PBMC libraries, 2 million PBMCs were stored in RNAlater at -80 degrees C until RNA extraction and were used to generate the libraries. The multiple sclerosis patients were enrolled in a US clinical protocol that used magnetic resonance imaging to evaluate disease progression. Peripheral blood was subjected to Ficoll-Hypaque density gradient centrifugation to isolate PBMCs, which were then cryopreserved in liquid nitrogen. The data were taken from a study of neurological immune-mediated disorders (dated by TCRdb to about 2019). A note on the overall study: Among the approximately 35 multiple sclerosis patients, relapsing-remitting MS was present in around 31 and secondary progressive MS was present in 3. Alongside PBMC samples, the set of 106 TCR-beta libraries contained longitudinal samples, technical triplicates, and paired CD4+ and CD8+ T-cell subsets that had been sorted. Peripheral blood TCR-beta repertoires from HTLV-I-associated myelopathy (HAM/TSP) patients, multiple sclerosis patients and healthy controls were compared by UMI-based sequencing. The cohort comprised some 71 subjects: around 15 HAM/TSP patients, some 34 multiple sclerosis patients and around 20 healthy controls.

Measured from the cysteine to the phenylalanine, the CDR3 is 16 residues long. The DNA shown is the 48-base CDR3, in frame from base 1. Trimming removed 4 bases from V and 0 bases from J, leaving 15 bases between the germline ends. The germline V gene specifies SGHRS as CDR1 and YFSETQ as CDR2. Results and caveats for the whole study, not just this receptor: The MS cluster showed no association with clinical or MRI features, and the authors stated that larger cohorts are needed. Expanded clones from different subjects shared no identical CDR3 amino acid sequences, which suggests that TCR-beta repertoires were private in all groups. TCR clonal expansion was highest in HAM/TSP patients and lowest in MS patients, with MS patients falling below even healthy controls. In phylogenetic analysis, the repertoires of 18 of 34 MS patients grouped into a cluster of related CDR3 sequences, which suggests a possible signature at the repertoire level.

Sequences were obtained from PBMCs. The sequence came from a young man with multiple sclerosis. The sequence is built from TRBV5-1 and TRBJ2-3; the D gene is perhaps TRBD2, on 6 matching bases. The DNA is TGCGCCAGCAGCCCACAACCTAGCGTCAGCACAGATACGCAGTATTTT. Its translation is CASSPQPSVSTDTQYF.